This T cell receptor beta chain was identified in a study of blood T cell repertoires in COVID-19 (TCRdb year 2020). Concerning the study at large: Samples from collaborators originated in the United States, Italy and Spain and spanned both the acute and convalescent phases of COVID-19. The prospective study material was composed of cDNA or gDNA derived from T cells, B-cell-depleted T cells, or PBMCs. Deeply sampled blood TCRbeta repertoires from subjects exposed to, actively infected with, or recovered from COVID-19 were included in the dataset. The repertoires were released in a freely available public database intended as a resource for research on the immune response to SARS-CoV-2. The samples were drawn from the first 160 participants of the ongoing ImmuneRACE study and from 1,254 subjects provided by 6 global collaborators. A de-identified subject ID, COVID-19 status, age in years and sex were almost always included in the sample metadata. HLA class I and class II types, where available, came from metadata supplied by the sample provider rather than from assay-based typing. General findings and caveats noted by the study authors: The amount of clinical and demographic metadata varied by source and participant and was provided uncurated.

The CDR3 runs 16 amino acids, cysteine and phenylalanine included. The retained sequence is limited to the CDR3, 48 bases, with the frame set at the first base. For this chain, trimming is 4 bases at the V end and 5 bases at the J end, and the number of junction bases without a gene match is 13. The germline V gene (reference sequence) yields SGHAT for CDR1 and FQDESV for CDR2. TCRbeta CDR3 regions were amplified from genomic DNA using the immunoSEQ Assay, a bias-controlled multiplex PCR. The original methods were these. The number of nucleated cells in each sample was estimated from the amplification of reference gene primers within the assay. To quantify the absolute abundance of each unique TCRbeta CDR3 rearrangement, sequence reads were collapsed and filtered. For each sample, productive Simpson clonality was calculated as the square root of Simpson's diversity index over productive rearrangements. TCRdb retrieved this table from immuneACCESS and kept in-frame rearrangements only. Not all clones are present; in checked studies, unresolved V genes account for under half, and no reason is known for the remainder. V, J and clone size reflect that table, while D and trimming were determined from the DNA. Recorded for this sample are around 190,000 clones; 84% of them occurred a single time. The ten largest clones take up approximately 7.3% of the sample.

In regard to this clone: Its cognate antigen has yet to be identified. No clone much larger than this one lies a single base away; base qualities are absent.

Each collaborating institution followed its own protocols to collect whole blood in K2EDTA tubes. Collaborator samples were shipped for TCRbeta analysis as frozen whole blood, isolated PBMCs, or DNA extracted from either sample type. The V gene is TRBV11-1 and the J gene is TRBJ1-1; TRBD1 aligns with 7 central bases. Source material: peripheral blood. This clonotype was obtained from a human donor in a cohort sampled during active COVID-19. The CDR3: CASSSLRQGERTEAFF. DNA sequence: TGTGCCAGCAGCTCGCTAAGACAGGGAGAACGTACTGAAGCTTTCTTT.